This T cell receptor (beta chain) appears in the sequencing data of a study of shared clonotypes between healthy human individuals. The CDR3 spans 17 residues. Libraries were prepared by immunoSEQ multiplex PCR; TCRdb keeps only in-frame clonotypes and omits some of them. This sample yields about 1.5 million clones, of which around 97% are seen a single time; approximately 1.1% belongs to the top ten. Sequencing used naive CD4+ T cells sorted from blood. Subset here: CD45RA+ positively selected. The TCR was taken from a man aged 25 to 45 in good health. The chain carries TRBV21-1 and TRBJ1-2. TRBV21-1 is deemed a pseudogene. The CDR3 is CASSKSRGEKANYGYTF. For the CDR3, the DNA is TGTGCCAGCAGCAAATCTAGGGGAGAGAAGGCTAACTATGGCTACACCTTC.